The clone carrying this TCR beta chain counts as large. Its antigen remains unidentified. This entry is derived from a study of cytotoxic CD8 clonotypes in ibrutinib-treated CLL. Using immunoSEQ multiplex PCR, the repertoire was profiled, and TCRdb retains in-frame clones only, with some absent. The repertoire has around 21,000 clones, about 68% of them found once; the top ten carry 26%. Broader study findings: Public clonotypes were uncommon and contracted or stayed stable on treatment.

Library input was 1.5 to 2 micrograms of DNA from cryopreserved PBMCs. The V segment lost 11 bases and the J segment 2 bases; nucleotides outside the gene matches: 6. This CDR3 contains 13 residues. Germline V CDR1 and CDR2: SNHLY, FYNNEI. Here the sequenced sample was PBMCs, taken before ibrutinib treatment. This TCR was sampled from a human donor with chronic lymphocytic leukemia. V and J are TRBV2 and TRBJ2-7; 10 nucleotides agree with TRBD1. The CDR3 spells CAFGDRGPYEQYF. CDR3 nucleotide sequence: TGTGCCTTCGGGGACAGGGGTCCCTACGAGCAGTACTTC.